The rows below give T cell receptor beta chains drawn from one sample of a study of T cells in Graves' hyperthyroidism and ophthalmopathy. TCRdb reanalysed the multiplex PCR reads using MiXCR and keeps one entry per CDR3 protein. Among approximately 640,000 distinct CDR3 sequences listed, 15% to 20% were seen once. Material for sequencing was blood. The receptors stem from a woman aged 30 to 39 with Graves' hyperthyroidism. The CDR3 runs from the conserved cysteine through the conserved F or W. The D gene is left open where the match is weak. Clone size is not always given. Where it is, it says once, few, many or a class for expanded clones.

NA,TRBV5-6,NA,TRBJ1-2,TGTGCCAGCAGCCTAAGGCCCGAGGAAGGCTACACCTTC,CASSLRPEEGYTF
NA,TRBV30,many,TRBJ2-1,TGTGCCTGGAGAACCAACCCCTCGTGGGACAATGAGCAGTTCTTC,CAWRTNPSWDNEQFF
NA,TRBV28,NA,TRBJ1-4,TGTGCCAGCAGTTTAACAGAGGCAACTAATGAAAAACTGTTTTTT,CASSLTEATNEKLFF
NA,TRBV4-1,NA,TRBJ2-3,TGCGCCAGCAGCCAAGAAAGGGGAATTAGCACAGATACGCAGTATTTT,CASSQERGISTDTQYF
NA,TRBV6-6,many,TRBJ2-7,TGTGCCAGCAGTTACTCGCCCCCTAGCGCGTCCTACGAGCAGTACTTC,CASSYSPPSASYEQYF
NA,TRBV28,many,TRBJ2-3,TGTGCCAGCAGTGCTGGGGCAGAGGGCTTTGATACGCAGTATTTT,CASSAGAEGFDTQYF
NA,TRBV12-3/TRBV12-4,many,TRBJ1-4,TGTGCCAGCAGTGAAACCCGGGGCAGAAATGAAAAACTGTTTTTT,CASSETRGRNEKLFF
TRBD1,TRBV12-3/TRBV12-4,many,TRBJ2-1,TGTGCCAGCAGTTTACGCGCAGGGGGTGAGCGGAATGAGCAGTTCTTC,CASSLRAGGERNEQFF
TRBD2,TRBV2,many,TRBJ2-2,TGTGCCAGCAGTCTAGCGGGAGTTAAGAACACCGGGGAGCTGTTTTTT,CASSLAGVKNTGELFF
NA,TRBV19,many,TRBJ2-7,TGTGCCAGCAGTATAGGAAGTTCCTACGAGCAGTACTTC,CASSIGSSYEQYF
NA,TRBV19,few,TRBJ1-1,TGTGCCAGTAGTATTGGGGCGGGGAACACTGAAGCTTTCTTT,CASSIGAGNTEAFF
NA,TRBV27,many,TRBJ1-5,TGTGCCAGCAGTCCCAGGACAGATCAGCCCCAGCATTTT,CASSPRTDQPQHF
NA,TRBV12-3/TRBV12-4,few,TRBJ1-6,TGTGCCAGCAGTTTAGTAATTAGTTCACCCCTCCACTTT,CASSLVISSPLHF
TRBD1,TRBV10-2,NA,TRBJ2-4,TGCGCCAGCAGTGACAGGGGGCGGAGACGGGGGACCTTAGCCAAAAACATTCAGTACTTC,CASSDRGRRRGTLAKNIQYF
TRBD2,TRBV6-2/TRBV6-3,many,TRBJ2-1,TGTGCCAGCAGTAGGAGCGGGAGGGCCATAAATGAGCAGTTCTTC,CASSRSGRAINEQFF
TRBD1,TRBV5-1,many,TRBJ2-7,TGCGCCAGCAGCCACCCGGGACAGGGGGACTACGAGCAGTACTTC,CASSHPGQGDYEQYF
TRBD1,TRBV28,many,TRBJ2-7,TGTGCCAGCAGTTTTTACAGGGGGGACTCCTACGAGCAGTACTTC,CASSFYRGDSYEQYF
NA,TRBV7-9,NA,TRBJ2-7,TGTGCCAGCAGCTTAGAGTGGCAGGGTGCCTACGAGCAGTACTTC,CASSLEWQGAYEQYF
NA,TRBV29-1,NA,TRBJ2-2,TGCAGCGTTACCACGAACACCGGGGAGCTGTTTTTT,CSVTTNTGELFF
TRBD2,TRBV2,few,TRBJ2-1,TGTGCCAGCAGGACCGGGACTAGCGGGAAGAATGAGCAGTTCTTC,CASRTGTSGKNEQFF
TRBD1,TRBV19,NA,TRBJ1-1,TGTGCCAGTAGTATGGGGACAGGGTTAAACACTGAAGCTTTCTTT,CASSMGTGLNTEAFF
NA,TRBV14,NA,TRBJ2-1,TGTGCCAGCAGCCAAGTCGAGGGGCACCACTCCTACAATGAGCAGTTCTTC,CASSQVEGHHSYNEQFF
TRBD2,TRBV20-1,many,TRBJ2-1,TGCAGTGCTAAGAAGCGGGAGGGCCTCGATGAGCAGTTCTTC,CSAKKREGLDEQFF
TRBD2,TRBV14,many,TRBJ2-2,TGTGCCAGCAAAGGACTAGAATCCGGGGAGCTGTTTTTT,CASKGLESGELFF
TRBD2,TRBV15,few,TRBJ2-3,TGTGCCACCAGCAGGTTTAGCGGGTCCACAGATACGCAGTATTTT,CATSRFSGSTDTQYF
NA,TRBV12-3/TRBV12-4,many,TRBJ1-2,TGTGCCAGCAGTTTGAACGTTAAAGTATGGGGCTACACCTTC,CASSLNVKVWGYTF
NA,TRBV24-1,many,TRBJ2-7,TGTGCCACCAGTGAAACAGGGCAGTACTTC,CATSETGQYF
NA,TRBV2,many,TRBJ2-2,TGTGCCAGCAGTGAATCGCGGCTGAACACCGGGGAGCTGTTTTTT,CASSESRLNTGELFF
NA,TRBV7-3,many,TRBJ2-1,TGTGCCAGCAGCCCCAGGCGGTCTATGGGTGATGAGCAGTTCTTC,CASSPRRSMGDEQFF
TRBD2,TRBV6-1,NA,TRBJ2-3,TGTGCCAGCAGTGAACGGGGACTAGCGGGAGGGCCTCCCGGTACGCAGTATTTT,CASSERGLAGGPPGTQYF
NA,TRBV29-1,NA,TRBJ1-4,TGCAGCGCGCGCCGGGTCCTCGAGGAAAAACTGTTTTTT,CSARRVLEEKLFF
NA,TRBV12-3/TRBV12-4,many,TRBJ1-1,TGTGCCAGCCGTTCAGAGTCAAAAACTGAAGCTTTCTTT,CASRSESKTEAFF
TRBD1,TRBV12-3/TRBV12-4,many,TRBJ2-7,TGTGCCAGCAGTTTCTCCTGGGACAGTACCTACGAGCAGTACTTC,CASSFSWDSTYEQYF
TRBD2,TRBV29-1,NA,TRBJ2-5,TGCAGCGCCCCGGGACTAGCGGGGGTACGGGAGACCCAGTACTTC,CSAPGLAGVRETQYF
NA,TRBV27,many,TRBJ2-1,TGTGCCAGCCAGAGGACAGCTAACAATGAGCAGTTCTTC,CASQRTANNEQFF
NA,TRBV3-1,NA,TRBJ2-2,TGTGCCAGCAGCCAAGTGAGTAACACGAACACCGGGGAGCTGTTTTTT,CASSQVSNTNTGELFF
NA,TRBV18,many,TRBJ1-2,TGTGCCAGCTCACCAGGAGTGTCTCCGGGCTACACCTTC,CASSPGVSPGYTF
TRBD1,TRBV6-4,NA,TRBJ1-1,TGTGCCAGCAGGGGACAGGGATTAACTGAAGCTTTCTTT,CASRGQGLTEAFF
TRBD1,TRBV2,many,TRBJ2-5,TGTGCCAGCAGTGAATATCGTAAGGCGGGACAGGGCCTCCAAGAGACCCAGTACTTC,CASSEYRKAGQGLQETQYF
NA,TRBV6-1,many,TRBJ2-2,TGTGCCAGCAGTGAATTTCAGACCGGGGAGCTGTTTTTT,CASSEFQTGELFF
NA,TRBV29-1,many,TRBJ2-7,TGCAGCGTTGAAGTGGGGGGCGACGAGCAGTACTTC,CSVEVGGDEQYF
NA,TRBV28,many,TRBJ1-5,TGTGCCAGCAGTTTATCGGCTCAGCCCCAGCATTTT,CASSLSAQPQHF
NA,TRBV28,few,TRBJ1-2,TGTGCCACGGGGCAGGGTGGAGGCTACACCTTC,CATGQGGGYTF
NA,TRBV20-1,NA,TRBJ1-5,TGCAGTGCTAGTCATGAGGGACGTATTGGCAATCAGCCCCAGCATTTT,CSASHEGRIGNQPQHF
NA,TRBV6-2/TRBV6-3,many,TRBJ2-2,TGTGCCAGCACCAACCGACCCAGCGGGGAGCTGTTTTTT,CASTNRPSGELFF
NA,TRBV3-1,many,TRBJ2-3,TGTGCCAGCAGCCATCGACCCCCGGATACGCAGTATTTT,CASSHRPPDTQYF
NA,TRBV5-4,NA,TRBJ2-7,TGTGCCAGCAGCGGGGGGGGGCCTAGCGCGAGCTCCTACGAGCAGTACTTC,CASSGGGPSASSYEQYF
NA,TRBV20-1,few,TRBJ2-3,TGCAGTGTTAGAGTCCGCCGGTTACGAGATACGCAGTATTTT,CSVRVRRLRDTQYF
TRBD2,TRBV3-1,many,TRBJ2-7,TGTGCCAGCAGCCAAGGGCTAGCGGGGACCTACGAGCAGTACTTC,CASSQGLAGTYEQYF
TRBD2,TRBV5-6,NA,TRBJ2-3,TGTGCCAGCAGCTTAACGGGAGGGCCTTTGGATACGCGGTATTTT,CASSLTGGPLDTRYF
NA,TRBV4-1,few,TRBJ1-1,TGCGCCAGCACCCCCTACCGGGACAACCCCCCGTCAGCTTTCTTT,CASTPYRDNPPSAFF
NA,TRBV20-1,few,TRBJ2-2,TGCAGTGCTATGACAGGGAACACCGGGGAGCTGTTTTTT,CSAMTGNTGELFF
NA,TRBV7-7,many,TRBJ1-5,TGTGCTAGCAGCTCGACATTATATCAGCCCCAGCATTTT,CASSSTLYQPQHF
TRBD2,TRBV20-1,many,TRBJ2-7,TGCAGTGCTAGACCACCAGCCGCTACGGCGGGAGGGTACGAGCAGTACTTC,CSARPPAATAGGYEQYF
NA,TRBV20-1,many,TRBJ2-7,TGCAGTGCTAGCGATGTCAGCTCCTACGAGCAGTACTTC,CSASDVSSYEQYF
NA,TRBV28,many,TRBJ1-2,TGTGCCAGCAGTTCCTCAGGGACCCGGGACTATGGCTACACCTTC,CASSSSGTRDYGYTF
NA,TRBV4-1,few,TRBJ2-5,TGCGCCAGCAGCCCCCCTACACCAACAGTAGGGGAGACCCAGTACTTC,CASSPPTPTVGETQYF
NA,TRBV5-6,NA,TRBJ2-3,TGTGCCACCAGGGGAGCCAACACAGATACGCAGTATTTT,CATRGANTDTQYF
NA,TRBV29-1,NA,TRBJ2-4,TGCAGCGTTACAGGAACCAAAAACATTCAGTACTTC,CSVTGTKNIQYF
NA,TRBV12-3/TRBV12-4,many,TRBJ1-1,TGTGCCAGCAGTTTTCGCTCGGGGTTGAACACTGAAGCTTTCTTT,CASSFRSGLNTEAFF